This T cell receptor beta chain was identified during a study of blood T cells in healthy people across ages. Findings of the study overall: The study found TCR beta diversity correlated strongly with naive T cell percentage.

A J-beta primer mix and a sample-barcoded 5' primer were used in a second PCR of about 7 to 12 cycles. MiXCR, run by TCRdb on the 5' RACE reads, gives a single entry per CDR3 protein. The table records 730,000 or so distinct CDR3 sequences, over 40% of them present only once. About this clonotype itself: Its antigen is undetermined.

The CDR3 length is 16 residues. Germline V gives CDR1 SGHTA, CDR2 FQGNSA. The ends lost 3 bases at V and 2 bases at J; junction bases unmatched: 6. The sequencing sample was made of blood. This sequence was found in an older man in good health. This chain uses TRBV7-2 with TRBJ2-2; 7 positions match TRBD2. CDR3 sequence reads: CASSFDGRINTGELFF. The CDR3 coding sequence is TGTGCCAGCAGCTTTGACGGGAGGATAAACACCGGGGAGCTGTTTTTT.